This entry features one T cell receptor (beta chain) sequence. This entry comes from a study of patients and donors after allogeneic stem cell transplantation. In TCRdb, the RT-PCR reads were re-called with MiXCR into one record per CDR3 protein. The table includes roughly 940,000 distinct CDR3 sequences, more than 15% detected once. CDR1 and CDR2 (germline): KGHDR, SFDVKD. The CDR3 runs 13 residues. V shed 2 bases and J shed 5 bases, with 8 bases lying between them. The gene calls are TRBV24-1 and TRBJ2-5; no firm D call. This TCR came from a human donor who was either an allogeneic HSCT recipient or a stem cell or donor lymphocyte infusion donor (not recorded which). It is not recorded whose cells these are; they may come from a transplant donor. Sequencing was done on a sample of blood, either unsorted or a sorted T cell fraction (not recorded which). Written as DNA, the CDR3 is TGTGCCACCAGTGATTCTGGGTATGAGACCCAGTACTTC. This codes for CATSDSGYETQYF.